This TCR beta chain was recorded in a study of blood T cell repertoires in COVID-19. Turning to the study itself: Samples came from the United States, Italy and Spain, spanning acute and convalescent COVID-19.

TCRdb keeps only in-frame clones here, not all; method: immunoSEQ multiplex PCR. The sample has 200,000 to 250,000 clones; 83% are singletons. Assignments of participants to cohorts depended upon their own reported clinical history. Within 2 weeks before study entry, exposed participants met a COVID-19 case. CDR1 is LNHDA and CDR2 is SQIVND in the germline V gene (reference sequence). CDR3 size: 12 residues. The V and J ends lost 6 bases and 9 bases, in that order; junction bases with no gene match: 5. The sequencing input was PBMCs or T cells enriched from blood (not recorded which). The sequence came from a woman aged 45 to 65 who had been exposed to COVID-19. The J gene is TRBJ1-1, the V gene TRBV19; 9 bases line up with TRBD1. The CDR3: CASRPQGAKAFF. For the CDR3, the DNA is TGTGCCAGTAGGCCACAGGGGGCCAAAGCTTTCTTT. Full variable domain (outside the CDR3, taken from reference TRBV19 and TRBJ1-1): DGGITQSPKYLFRKEGQNVTLSCEQNLNHDAMYWYRQDPGQGLRLIYYSQIVNDFQKGDIAEGYSVSREKKESFPLTVTSAQKNPTAFYLCASRPQGAKAFFGQGTRLTVV.